These T cell receptor beta chains were read from a single sample in a study of T cells after yellow fever vaccination. TCRdb reprocessed the 5' RACE reads with MiXCR, giving one entry per CDR3 protein. The repertoire has some 670,000 distinct CDR3 sequences, more than 9% of them found once; the top ten carry 14% to 15%. Sample: PBMCs, taken on the day of the yellow fever booster vaccination. Source of these receptors: a man aged 30 to 39 who received the YFV17D yellow fever vaccine. The conserved cysteine and the conserved F or W are not part of the CDR3 here. The order of the fields is V gene, J gene, CDR3 protein.

TRBV11-3	TRBJ2-1	ASSLGGRWTSGRVGSYNEQF
TRBV7-2	TRBJ2-7	ASSPSGTPYEQY
TRBV29-1	TRBJ2-7	SVEVQDYYEQY
TRBV30	TRBJ1-5	AWGGQGAEQPQH
TRBV5-5	TRBJ2-7	ASSFVLGQAYEQY
TRBV4-2	TRBJ2-2	ASSHPLTGELF
TRBV28	TRBJ2-7	ASTTGGLSYEQY
TRBV5-1	TRBJ2-5	ASSKPTSGQETQY
TRBV6-1	TRBJ1-1	ASKGQGLAEAF
TRBV12-3/TRBV12-4	TRBJ2-7	ASSLISSDNYEQY
TRBV6-5	TRBJ2-5	ASSYQHSSETQY
TRBV5-1	TRBJ2-1	ASSLGGINNEQF
TRBV11-2	TRBJ2-1	ASSLVIRRDSYNEQF
TRBV30	TRBJ1-4	ASPGREVANEKLF
TRBV7-2	TRBJ2-3	ASSNGLAGNTDTQY
TRBV7-2	TRBJ2-2	ASSSIAGVGGELF
TRBV24-1	TRBJ2-7	ATSGGPVYEQY
TRBV2	TRBJ1-5	ASREDSVKTS
TRBV30	TRBJ1-2	ACPDGRGGYGYT
TRBV24-1	TRBJ2-1	ATRDNLAGNEQF
TRBV20-1	TRBJ2-5	SARNPGGGQY
TRBV2	TRBJ2-1	ASSVSKKDEQF
TRBV2	TRBJ1-4	ASSAAVTTNEKLF
TRBV5-1	TRBJ2-3	ASSLALGQTTDTQY
TRBV7-2	TRBJ2-7	ASSLNGAVYEQY
TRBV29-1	TRBJ2-1	SVGTLRSSYNEQF
TRBV7-2	TRBJ2-7	ASSSGLLRLSEQY
TRBV6-1	TRBJ1-4	ASSRAGALIGKLF
TRBV5-1	TRBJ1-5	ASSPRTGGNQPQH
TRBV5-1	TRBJ2-3	ASADRLPSKTQY
TRBV3-1	TRBJ2-1	ASSQAAGSYNEQF
TRBV6-2/TRBV6-3	TRBJ2-3	ASRPRTSGRGTDTQY
TRBV20-1	TRBJ2-6	SAEGGLGANVLT
TRBV6-6	TRBJ2-3	AYGAGTDTQY
TRBV5-4	TRBJ2-3	ASSSPSGRRDTDTQY
TRBV12-3/TRBV12-4	TRBJ2-1	ASSFGLGNEQF
TRBV27	TRBJ2-5	ASSYNRGLETQY
TRBV12-3/TRBV12-4	TRBJ2-5	ASSPFRTGGQETQY
TRBV6-5	TRBJ1-1	ASSYDFGTEAF
TRBV6-1	TRBJ2-7	ASSEGTVPYEQY
TRBV5-1	TRBJ2-2	ASNPSGTGELF
TRBV28	TRBJ2-3	ASSRHLAGAGDTQY
TRBV5-6	TRBJ2-1	ASTGYSGIVAGYNEQF
TRBV6-5	TRBJ2-7	ASSYARGWGGEQY
TRBV7-2	TRBJ2-1	ASSFNRQQF
TRBV28	TRBJ2-7	ASSRATGKYEQY